This T cell receptor (beta chain) was captured in a study of cytomegalovirus exposure and HLA in healthy donors. General study results and limits: V- and J-gene trimming of TCR beta was linked (in a later analysis) to a missense DCLRE1C variant.

Deletions cut 2 bases from V and 6 bases from J, with 10 bases between. In germline, CDR1 is SGHDT, CDR2 YYEEEE. This CDR3 has 13 residues. PCR amplification relied on 60 Vbeta primers (plus 13 Jbeta primers). Generated by immunoSEQ multiplex PCR, the TCRdb table keeps only in-frame clones and is missing some. The table has 85,000 to 95,000 clones, about 60% seen once. Points on this clone: Its target is not known.

Sequencing input: PBMCs. This clonotype was obtained from a woman aged 30 to 39 in good health and CMV-seronegative. The chain links TRBV5-6 to TRBJ2-3; the D is unclear. The CDR3 DNA follows: TGTGCCAGCAGCTTCCCAGGTTGGGATACGCAGTATTTT. Translation: CASSFPGWDTQYF.